This TCR beta chain was profiled in a study of blood T cell repertoires in COVID-19. Original processing methods: The authors estimated nucleated cell counts from reference gene primer amplification. The table came from immunoSEQ multiplex PCR; TCRdb's copy has only in-frame clones and leaves some out. Clone size and V and J calls were adopted from that table, with D and trimming inferred from the DNA. The table has just under 350,000 clones, roughly 90% seen once; the top ten hold just under 7.5%. What was sequenced was peripheral blood. This TCR was sampled from a woman between 65 and 79 years old with COVID-19, enrolled during active disease.

The CDR3 loop is CASSQGSGENSPLHF. The CDR3 DNA is TGTGCCAGCAGCCAAGGGTCAGGGGAGAATTCACCCCTCCACTTT. V is TRBV3-1 (or the pseudogene TRBV3-2) and J is TRBJ1-6; D might be TRBD1 (6 bases). Trimming removed 1 base at V and 7 bases at J, with 11 bases between. The CDR3 covers 15 residues. Germline V gene sequence: CDR1 LGHDT, CDR2 YNNKEL (reference sequence).